This T cell receptor (beta chain) was identified in a study of blood T cell repertoires in COVID-19. Original handling: Cell counts per sample came from amplifying reference gene primers. Sequencing was performed with immunoSEQ multiplex PCR; in TCRdb, only in-frame clones are kept and a portion is missing. Clone size and V and J calls were adopted from that table, with D and trimming inferred from the DNA. The data contain over 200,000 clones, 75% to 90% of them seen just once; the ten biggest clones take up roughly 3.7%. In germline, CDR1 is LGHNA, CDR2 YNFKEQ. The CDR3 runs 16 residues. The J segment lost 2 bases and the V segment lost 0 bases, leaving 4 bases of the junction unmatched. Participants' reported clinical history set cohort assignment.

The receptor comes from a woman aged 25 to 39 who had been exposed to COVID-19. Material for sequencing was PBMCs or T cells enriched from blood (not recorded which). This chain links TRBV4-2 with TRBJ2-7; TRBD2 matches at 10 bases. CDR3 loop: CASSQDRTSGPYEQYF. The DNA of the CDR3 is TGTGCCAGCAGCCAAGATAGGACTAGCGGACCCTACGAGCAGTACTTC.